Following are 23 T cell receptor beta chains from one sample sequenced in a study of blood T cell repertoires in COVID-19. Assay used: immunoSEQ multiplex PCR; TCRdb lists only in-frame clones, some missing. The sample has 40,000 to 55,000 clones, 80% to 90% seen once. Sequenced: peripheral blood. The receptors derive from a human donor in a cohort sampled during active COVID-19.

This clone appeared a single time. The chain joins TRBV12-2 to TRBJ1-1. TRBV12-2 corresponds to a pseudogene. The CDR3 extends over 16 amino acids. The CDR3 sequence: CASRFLEPSEYTEAFF. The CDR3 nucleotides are TGTGCAAGTCGCTTTTTAGAGCCTTCGGAGTACACTGAAGCTTTCTTT.

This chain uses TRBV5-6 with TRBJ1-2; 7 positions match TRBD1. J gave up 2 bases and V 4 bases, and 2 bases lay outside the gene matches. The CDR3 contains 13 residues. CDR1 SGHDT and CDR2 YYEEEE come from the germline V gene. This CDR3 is CASSGTVNYGYTF. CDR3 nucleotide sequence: TGTGCCAGCAGCGGGACAGTGAACTATGGCTACACCTTC. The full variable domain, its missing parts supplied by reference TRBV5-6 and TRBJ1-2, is DAGVTQSPTHLIKTRGQQVTLRCSPKSGHDTVSWYQQALGQGPQFIFQYYEEEERQRGNFPDRFSGHQFPNYSSELNVNALLLGDSALYLCASSGTVNYGYTFGSGTRLTVV.

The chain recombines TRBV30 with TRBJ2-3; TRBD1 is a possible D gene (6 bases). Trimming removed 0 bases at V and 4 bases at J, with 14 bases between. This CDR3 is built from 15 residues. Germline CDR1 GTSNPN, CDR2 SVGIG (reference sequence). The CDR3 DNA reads TGTGCCTGGAGTGTACCGGGACAACCGGCAGATACGCAGTATTTT. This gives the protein CAWSVPGQPADTQYF.

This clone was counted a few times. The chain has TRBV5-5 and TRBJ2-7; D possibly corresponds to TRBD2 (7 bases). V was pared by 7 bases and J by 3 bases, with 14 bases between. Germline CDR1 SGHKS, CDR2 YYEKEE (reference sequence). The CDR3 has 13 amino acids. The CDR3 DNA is TGTGCCAGCGAAGAGGGGGGGAACTACGAGCAGTACTTC. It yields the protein CASEEGGNYEQYF.

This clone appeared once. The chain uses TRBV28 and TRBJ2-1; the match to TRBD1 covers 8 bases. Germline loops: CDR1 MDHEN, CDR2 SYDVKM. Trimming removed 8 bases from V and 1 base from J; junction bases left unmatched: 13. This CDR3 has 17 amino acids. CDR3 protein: CASHPARTGRSYNEQFF. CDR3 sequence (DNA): TGTGCCAGCCACCCAGCCCGGACAGGGAGGTCCTACAATGAGCAGTTCTTC.

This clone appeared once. The chain's CDR3 is CASSPTQTLTGGVDEQFF. CDR3 in DNA: TGTGCCAGCAGTCCAACCCAAACACTGACAGGGGGGGTCGATGAGCAGTTCTTC. The chain carries TRBV6-6 and TRBJ2-1; 9 bases are shared with TRBD1. The CDR3 is made up of 18 amino acids. After removal of 5 bases from V and 8 bases from J, the junction contained 19 bases not matched to a gene. From germline, CDR1 is MNHNY and CDR2 SVGAGI (reference sequence).

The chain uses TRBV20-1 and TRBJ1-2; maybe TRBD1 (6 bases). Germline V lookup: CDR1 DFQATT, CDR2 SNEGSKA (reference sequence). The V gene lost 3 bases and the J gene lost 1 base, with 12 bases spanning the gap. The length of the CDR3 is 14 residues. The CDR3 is CSASSGQDNYGYTF. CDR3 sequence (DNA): TGCAGTGCTAGTTCGGGACAAGATAACTATGGCTACACCTTC.

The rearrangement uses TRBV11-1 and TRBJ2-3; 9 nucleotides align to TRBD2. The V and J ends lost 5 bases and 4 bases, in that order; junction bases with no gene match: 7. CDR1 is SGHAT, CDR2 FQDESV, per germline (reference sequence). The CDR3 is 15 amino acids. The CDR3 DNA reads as TGTGCCAGCAGCGTAGGGACTAGCTTTCCAGATACGCAGTATTTT. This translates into CASSVGTSFPDTQYF.

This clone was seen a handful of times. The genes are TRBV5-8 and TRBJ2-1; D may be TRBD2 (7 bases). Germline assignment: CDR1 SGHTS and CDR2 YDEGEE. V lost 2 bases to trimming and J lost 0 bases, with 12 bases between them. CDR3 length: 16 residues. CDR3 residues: CASSLGGASSYNEQFF. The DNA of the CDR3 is TGTGCCAGCAGCTTAGGGGGGGCGAGCTCCTACAATGAGCAGTTCTTC.

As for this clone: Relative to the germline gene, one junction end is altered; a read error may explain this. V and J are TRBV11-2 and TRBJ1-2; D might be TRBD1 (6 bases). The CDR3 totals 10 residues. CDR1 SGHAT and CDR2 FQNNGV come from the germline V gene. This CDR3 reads CASSRGGHDF. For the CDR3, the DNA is TGTGCCAGCAGCCGAGGGGGACACGACTTC.

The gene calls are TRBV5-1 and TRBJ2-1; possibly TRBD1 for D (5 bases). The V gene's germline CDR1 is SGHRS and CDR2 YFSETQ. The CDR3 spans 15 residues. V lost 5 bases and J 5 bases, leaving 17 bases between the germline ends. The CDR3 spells CASSPWGFGDNEQFF. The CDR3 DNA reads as TGCGCCAGCAGTCCGTGGGGCTTTGGGGACAATGAGCAGTTCTTC.

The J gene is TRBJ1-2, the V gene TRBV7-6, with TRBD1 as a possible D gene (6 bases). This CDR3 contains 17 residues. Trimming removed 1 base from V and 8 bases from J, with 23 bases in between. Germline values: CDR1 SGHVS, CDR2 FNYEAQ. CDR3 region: CASSLGSPGAFISGYTF. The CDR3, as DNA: TGTGCCAGCAGCTTAGGATCGCCAGGGGCCTTCATTTCAGGCTACACCTTC.

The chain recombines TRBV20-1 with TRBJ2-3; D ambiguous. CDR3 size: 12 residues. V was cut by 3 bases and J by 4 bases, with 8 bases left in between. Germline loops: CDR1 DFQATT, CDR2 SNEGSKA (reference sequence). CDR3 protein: CSASPSADTQYF. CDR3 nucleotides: TGCAGTGCTAGTCCTTCCGCAGATACGCAGTATTTT.

The CDR3 spells CASSSLTGGYGYTF. Written as DNA, the CDR3 is TGTGCCAGCAGTTCTTTGACAGGGGGCTATGGCTACACCTTC. The V and J genes are TRBV27 and TRBJ1-2; 9 bases fit TRBD1. The J segment lost 4 bases and the V segment lost 4 bases, leaving 4 bases of the junction unmatched. CDR3 size: 14 residues. Germline V CDR1 and CDR2: MNHEY, SMNVEV (reference sequence).

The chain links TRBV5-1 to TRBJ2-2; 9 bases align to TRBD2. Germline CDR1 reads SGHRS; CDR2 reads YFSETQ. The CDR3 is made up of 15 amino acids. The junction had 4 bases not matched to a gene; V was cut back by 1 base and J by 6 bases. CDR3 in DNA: TGCGCCAGCAGCTTGCGGACTAGCGACCCCGGGGAGCTGTTTTTT. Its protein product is CASSLRTSDPGELFF.

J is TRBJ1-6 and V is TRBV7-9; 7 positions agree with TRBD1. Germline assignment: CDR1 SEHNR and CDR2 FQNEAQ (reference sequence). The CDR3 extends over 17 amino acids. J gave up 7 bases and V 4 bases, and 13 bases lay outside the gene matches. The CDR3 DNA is TGTGCCAGCAGCTCCTCGAAAGGGGGCGCCAACAATTCACCCCTCCACTTT. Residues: CASSSSKGGANNSPLHF.

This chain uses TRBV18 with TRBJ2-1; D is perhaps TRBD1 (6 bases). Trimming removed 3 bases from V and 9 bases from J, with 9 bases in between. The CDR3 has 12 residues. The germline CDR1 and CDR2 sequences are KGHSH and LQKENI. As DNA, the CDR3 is TGTGCCAGCTCACCGGGGACAACTGAGCAGTTCTTC. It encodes CASSPGTTEQFF.

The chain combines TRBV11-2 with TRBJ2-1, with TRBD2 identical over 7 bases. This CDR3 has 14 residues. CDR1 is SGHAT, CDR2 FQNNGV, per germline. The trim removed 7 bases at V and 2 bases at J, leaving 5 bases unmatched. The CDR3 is CASNRLATYNEQFF. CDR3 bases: TGTGCCAGCAACCGACTAGCCACCTACAATGAGCAGTTCTTC.

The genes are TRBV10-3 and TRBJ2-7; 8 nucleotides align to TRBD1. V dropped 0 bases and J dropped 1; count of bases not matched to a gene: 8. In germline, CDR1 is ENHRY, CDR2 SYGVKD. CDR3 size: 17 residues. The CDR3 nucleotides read TGTGCCATCAGTGAGTCCAATCTGGGGACAGGATCCTACGAGCAGTACTTC. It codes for CAISESNLGTGSYEQYF.

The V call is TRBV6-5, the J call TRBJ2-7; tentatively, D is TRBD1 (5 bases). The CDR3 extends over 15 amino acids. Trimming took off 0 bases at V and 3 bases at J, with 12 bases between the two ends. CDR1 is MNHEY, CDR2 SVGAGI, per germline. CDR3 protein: CASSYSIMGLYEQYF. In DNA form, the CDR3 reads TGTGCCAGCAGTTACTCGATTATGGGGCTCTACGAGCAGTACTTC.

CDR3 amino acids: CASSSGLAGVNIQYF. CDR3 DNA: TGCGCCAGCAGCTCCGGACTAGCGGGGGTAAACATTCAGTACTTC. The chain employs TRBV5-1 and TRBJ2-4; TRBD2 matches at 13 bases. The length of the CDR3 is 15 residues. Germline assignment: CDR1 SGHRS and CDR2 YFSETQ. V was pared by 3 bases and J by 6 bases, with 3 bases of the junction left unmatched. Combining the CDR3 with reference TRBV5-1 and TRBJ2-4 gives the whole variable domain KAGVTQTPRYLIKTRGQQVTLSCSPISGHRSVSWYQQTPGQGLQFLFEYFSETQRNKGNFPGRFSGRQFSNSRSEMNVSTLELGDSALYLCASSSGLAGVNIQYFGAGTRLSVL.

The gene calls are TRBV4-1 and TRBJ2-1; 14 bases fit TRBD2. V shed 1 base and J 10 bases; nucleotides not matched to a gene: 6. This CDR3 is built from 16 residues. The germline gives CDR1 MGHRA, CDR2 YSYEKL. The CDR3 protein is CASSQGLAGGQGEQFF. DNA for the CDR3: TGCGCCAGCAGCCAAGGACTAGCGGGGGGGCAGGGCGAGCAGTTCTTC.

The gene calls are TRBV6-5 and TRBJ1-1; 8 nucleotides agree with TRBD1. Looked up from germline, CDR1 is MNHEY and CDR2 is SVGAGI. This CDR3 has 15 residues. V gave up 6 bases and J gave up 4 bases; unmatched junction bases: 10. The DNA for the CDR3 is TGTGCCAGCAGACCCGCAGGGGGCGCAAGCACTGAAGCTTTCTTT. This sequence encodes CASRPAGGASTEAFF.